This TCR beta chain was retrieved from a study of cytomegalovirus exposure and HLA in healthy donors. Study results and limitations: Prior analysis indicated that the majority of TCR beta V segments exhibited productivity approximately 87% or approximately 30% of the time. Further analysis, carried out later, found HLA-associated TCR beta chains more clonally expanded than equally common other chains. Donors belonging to an Asian-associated ancestry cluster reportedly showed fewer N-insertions in productive TCRs than the approximately 670-donor mean, according to what a later analysis found.

Trimming removed 3 bases from V and 4 bases from J; junction bases left unmatched: 6. This CDR3 has 13 residues. CDR1 GTSNPN and CDR2 SVGIG come from the germline V gene (reference sequence). Amplification used 60 Vbeta primers and 13 Jbeta primers. In the source study's methods: An analysis performed later counted about 80 million unique TCR beta chains (roughly 11 million of them shared). Produced via immunoSEQ multiplex PCR; TCRdb's table is partial and in-frame only. V and J calls and clone size are those listed in that table; D and trimming were worked out from the DNA. This table has 55,000 to 80,000 clones, about 72% appearing once. A remark on this clone: The antigen is undetermined.

V gene TRBV30 combines with J gene TRBJ2-7; 7 positions match TRBD1. What was sequenced was PBMCs. The clonotype comes from a man between 35 and 55 years old in good health and CMV-seropositive. The CDR3 spells CAWSAGTAYEQYF. The CDR3 bases are TGTGCCTGGAGCGCCGGGACAGCATACGAGCAGTACTTC.